Listed here is a single T cell receptor (beta chain). Which antigen it targets is not known. No much larger clone exists at a distance of one base, and base qualities are not known. This record comes from a study of vaccination effects on CD4 cells after COVID-19 (dated by TCRdb to 2021 to 2024). Some background on the complete study: Each participant got two doses of an mRNA SARS-CoV-2 vaccine, either BNT162b2 or mRNA-1273. Cultures from other donors in the study were sequenced using the Oncomine TCR Beta short-read assay on an Illumina iSeq 100. The full study included some 10 COVID-19 convalescent patients and a few SARS-CoV-2-naive healthy vaccine recipients. SARS-CoV-2 spike-specific CD4+ TCR repertoires were compared before and after mRNA vaccination in COVID-19 convalescent patients and in infection-naive vaccine recipients.

V is cut back by 0 bases and J by 6 bases, with 6 bases in the junction unmatched. The CDR3, from cysteine to phenylalanine, totals 15 residues. Just CDR3 DNA is preserved here, 45 bases in frame from base 1. The germline V gene supplies CDR1 SGHRS and CDR2 YFSETQ. In the ViraFEST assay, PBMC were stimulated with viral peptide pools, and antigen-specific CD4+ T cell clonotypes were then identified by expansion using TCR sequencing. After approximately eleven days of culture, CD4+ T cells were isolated with the EasySep CD4+ T cell isolation kit. Healthy vaccine recipients had no prior SARS-CoV-2 infection, confirmed by negative nucleocapsid antibodies before and after vaccination. Around 2.1 million PBMC per well were cultured with about 10 ug/ml peptides in IMDM containing 5% human AB serum, approximately 9.1 IU/ml IL-2 and gentamicin. Half of the culture medium was replaced with fresh IL-2-containing medium on days 3 and 7. Unless otherwise noted, each peptide stimulation condition was cultured in triplicate wells. PBMC were separated from whole blood using Ficoll-Paque Plus gradient centrifugation and were then either cryopreserved at -140C or used fresh. The spike proteins of SARS-CoV-2 and of the common cold coronaviruses HCoV-NL63, HCoV-OC43 and HCoV-229E were spanned by overlapping peptide pools. The QIAamp micro DNA kit was used to extract genomic DNA from the cultured CD4+ T cells.

Points the paper makes about the study in general: Clones induced by infection and clones induced by vaccination both contracted markedly at late timepoints after vaccination, which fits with T cell responses waning over time. Limitations of the study were the small number of convalescent patients and the absence of early post-infection timepoints. Among healthy vaccine recipients, nearly all vaccine-induced clones were SARS-CoV-2 mono-reactive, and just 1 of 255 was cross-reactive with common cold coronaviruses.

Library construction relied on the immunoSEQ multiplex PCR assay. TCR beta CDR3 sequencing was performed on DNA from the cultured, isolated CD4+ T cells. On the authors' methods: The analysis removed non-productive TCR sequences, trimmed reads to the CDR3 region, and retained only CDR3s that were 7 or more amino acids long. Antigen-specific clonotypes were identified with the MANAFEST web app by comparing expansion in peptide wells against reference cultures. For clones to be considered positive, expansion at FDR<0.05 versus reference and all other wells, an odds ratio above 5, and a frequency above 0.1% in two replicate wells were required. Clonotypes significantly expanded in SARS-CoV-2 spike wells and in at least one common cold coronavirus spike condition were defined as cross-reactive. Using the stringdist R package, CDR3 similarity was measured by Levenshtein distance, and unrooted trees were constructed with ape in R 3.6.1. This immuneACCESS table, as held by TCRdb, lists in-frame sequences with V and J called but not all clones. Of the missing ones, under half trace to an unresolved V gene in checked studies; the others have no known cause. That table furnishes V, J and clone size, whereas the DNA furnished D and trimming. The sample profile shows 35,000 to 55,000 clones; roughly 79% of them were found once. Less than 14% of the sample rests with the top ten.

The V gene is TRBV5-1 and the J gene is TRBJ1-1; the central 9 bases match TRBD1. The TCR was taken from a human donor who received a COVID-19 vaccine. Sequences were derived from CD4+ T cells from PBMCs cultured with SARS-CoV-2 spike peptides, sampled before COVID-19 vaccination. In light of the paper, this sample's cell subset or site label describes: SARS-CoV-2 spike overlapping peptide pool stimulation. The nucleotides are TGCGCCAGCAGCTTGGTATTGGGACAGGGTTCTGAAGCTTTCTTT. It codes for CASSLVLGQGSEAFF.